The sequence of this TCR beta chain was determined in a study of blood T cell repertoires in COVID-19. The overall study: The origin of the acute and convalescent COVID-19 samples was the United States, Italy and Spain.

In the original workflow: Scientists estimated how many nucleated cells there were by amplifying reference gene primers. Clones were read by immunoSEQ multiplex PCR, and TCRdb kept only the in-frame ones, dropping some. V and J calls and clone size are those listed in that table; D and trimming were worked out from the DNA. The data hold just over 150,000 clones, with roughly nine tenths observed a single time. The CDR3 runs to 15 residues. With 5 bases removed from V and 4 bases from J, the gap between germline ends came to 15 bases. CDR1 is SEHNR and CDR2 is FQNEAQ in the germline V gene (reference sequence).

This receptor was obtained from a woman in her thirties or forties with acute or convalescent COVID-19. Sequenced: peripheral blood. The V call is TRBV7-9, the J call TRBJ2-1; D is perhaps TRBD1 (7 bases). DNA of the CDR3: TGTGCCAGCAGCCCACAGGGGACTCCTTACAATGAGCAGTTCTTC. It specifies CASSPQGTPYNEQFF.